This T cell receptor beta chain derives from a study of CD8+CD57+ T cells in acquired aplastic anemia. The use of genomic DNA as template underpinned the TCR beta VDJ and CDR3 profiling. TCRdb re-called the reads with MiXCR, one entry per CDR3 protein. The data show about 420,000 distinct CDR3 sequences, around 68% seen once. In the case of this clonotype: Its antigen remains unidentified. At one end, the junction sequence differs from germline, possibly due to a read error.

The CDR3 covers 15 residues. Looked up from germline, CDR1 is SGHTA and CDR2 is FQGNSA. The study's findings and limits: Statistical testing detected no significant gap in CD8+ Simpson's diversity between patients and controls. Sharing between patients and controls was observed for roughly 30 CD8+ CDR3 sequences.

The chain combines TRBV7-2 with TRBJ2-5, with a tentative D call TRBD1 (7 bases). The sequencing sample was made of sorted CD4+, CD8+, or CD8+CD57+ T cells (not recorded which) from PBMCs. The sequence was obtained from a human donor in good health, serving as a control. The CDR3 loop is CASSSDREEQETEYF. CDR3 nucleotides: TGTGCCAGCAGCTCCGACAGGGAGGAACAAGAGACCGAGTACTTC.